These T cell receptor beta chains were read from a single sample in a study of T cell repertoires in cytomegalovirus infection. TCRdb analysed the reads with MiXCR anew, one entry per CDR3 protein. This table holds around 130,000 distinct CDR3 sequences, more than 7% found once. The specimen sequenced was PBMCs. All receptors derive from a human donor in good health (CMV status not recorded). Some clones in this sample may be carry-over from other donors' samples. The CDR3 runs from the conserved cysteine through the conserved F or W. A D gene is named only where the DNA matches it firmly. The size of a clone is reported for some rows only, either as once, few or many, or as a class for expanded clones.

clone size	V gene	D gene	J gene	CDR3 protein	CDR3 DNA
many	TRBV7-8	.	TRBJ1-3	CASSLAQGPTKIGNTIYF	TGTGCCAGCAGCTTAGCGCAGGGGCCGACTAAGATTGGAAACACCATATATTTT
many	TRBV5-6	TRBD2	TRBJ2-5	CASSAPGLAGAAQYF	TGTGCCAGCAGCGCTCCGGGACTAGCGGGGGCGGCCCAGTACTTC
many	TRBV29-1	.	TRBJ1-2	CSVEAENYGYTF	TGCAGCGTTGAGGCGGAGAACTATGGCTACACCTTC
many	TRBV7-9	TRBD1	TRBJ2-1	CASSIRPDRVVF	TGTGCCAGCAGCATCCGACCGGACAGGGTTGTCTTC
many	TRBV6-5	TRBD2	TRBJ2-7	CASSFLGGRASYEQYF	TGTGCCAGCAGTTTCCTTGGAGGGAGGGCATCCTACGAGCAGTACTTC
many	TRBV5-6	.	TRBJ2-7	CASSLWGLDYEQYF	TGTGCCAGCAGCTTGTGGGGACTCGACTACGAGCAGTACTTC
.	TRBV5-5	.	TRBJ1-6	CASSLGRISSYNSPLHF	TGTGCCAGCAGCTTGGGCCGAATCAGCTCCTATAATTCACCCCTCCACTTT
many	TRBV3-1	TRBD1	TRBJ1-1	CASSQWSGTGVDTEAFF	TGTGCCAGCAGCCAGTGGTCAGGGACAGGGGTCGACACTGAAGCTTTCTTT
many	TRBV29-1	TRBD2	TRBJ2-3	CSTGGLAGFNAADTQYF	TGCAGCACGGGGGGACTAGCGGGGTTTAACGCGGCAGATACGCAGTATTTT
many	TRBV4-1	.	TRBJ1-1	CASSSLPGGITEAFF	TGCGCCAGCAGCTCCCTGCCGGGCGGAATCACTGAAGCTTTCTTT
many	TRBV29-1	TRBD2	TRBJ2-3	CSVKRGTDTQYF	TGCAGCGTCAAGCGGGGGACAGATACGCAGTATTTT
many	TRBV6-5	.	TRBJ2-1	CASGSREQFF	TGTGCCAGCGGATCCCGTGAGCAGTTCTTC
.	TRBV20-1	.	TRBJ2-1	CSASSTGNEQFF	TGCAGTGCTAGTTCGACGGGAAATGAGCAGTTCTTC
many	TRBV7-6	.	TRBJ1-1	CASSLAGPPGAFF	TGTGCCAGCAGCTTAGCAGGACCCCCCGGAGCTTTCTTT
few	TRBV12-3/TRBV12-4	.	TRBJ1-1	CASSPMRGGTEAFF	TGTGCCAGCAGTCCTATGAGGGGGGGCACTGAAGCTTTCTTT
many	TRBV6-5	TRBD1	TRBJ2-7	CASSRSGQGDHEQYF	TGTGCCAGCAGTCGTTCTGGACAGGGAGACCACGAGCAGTACTTC
few	TRBV20-1	.	TRBJ2-6	CSASGDTESGANVLTF	TGCAGTGCTAGCGGGGATACCGAGAGCGGGGCCAACGTCCTGACTTTC
few	TRBV20-1	.	TRBJ2-7	CSARDWGTENGEQYF	TGCAGTGCTAGAGATTGGGGGACGGAGAACGGCGAGCAGTACTTC
.	TRBV20-1	TRBD1	TRBJ2-7	CSAREGQRNEQYF	TGCAGTGCTAGAGAGGGACAGAGAAACGAGCAGTACTTC
many	TRBV4-2	.	TRBJ2-3	CASSQVEDTQYF	TGTGCCAGCAGCCAAGTCGAAGATACGCAGTATTTT
many	TRBV3-1	.	TRBJ2-1	CASSPAGSYNEQFF	TGTGCCAGCAGCCCCGCGGGCTCCTACAATGAGCAGTTCTTC
many	TRBV2	.	TRBJ2-5	CASSENRDTETQYF	TGTGCCAGCAGTGAAAACCGGGACACGGAGACCCAGTACTTC
few	TRBV2	.	TRBJ2-2	CASSADRAYTGELFF	TGTGCCAGCAGTGCCGACAGAGCGTACACCGGGGAGCTGTTTTTT
many	TRBV12-3/TRBV12-4	.	TRBJ1-1	CASRPPGRDTEAFF	TGTGCCAGCAGACCCCCCGGCAGGGACACTGAAGCTTTCTTT
.	TRBV7-4	.	TRBJ2-3	CASNGHSTDTQYF	TGTGCCAGCAACGGACACTCCACAGATACGCAGTATTTT
.	TRBV24-1	.	TRBJ1-5	CATSDLNRGRGNRTQHF	TGTGCCACCAGTGATTTAAATCGGGGGAGGGGGAATCGGACCCAGCATTTT
few	TRBV20-1	.	TRBJ1-4	CSARARLGNEKLFF	TGCAGTGCTAGAGCCCGTTTGGGGAATGAAAAACTGTTTTTT
many	TRBV5-1	.	TRBJ2-1	CASSFTYSSYNEQFF	TGCGCCAGCAGCTTTACATACTCCTCCTACAATGAGCAGTTCTTC
many	TRBV7-2	.	TRBJ2-3	CASSSRGADTQYF	TGTGCCAGCAGTTCGCGGGGCGCAGATACGCAGTATTTT
many	TRBV20-1	.	TRBJ1-1	CSARVGTQNTEAFF	TGCAGTGCTAGAGTGGGGACACAGAACACTGAAGCTTTCTTT
.	TRBV29-1	.	TRBJ1-1	CSVSGGGSEFAFF	TGCAGCGTTTCTGGCGGGGGCAGCGAATTTGCTTTCTTT
many	TRBV5-4	.	TRBJ1-2	CASSPASSAFDGYTF	TGTGCCAGCAGCCCGGCCTCATCGGCTTTCGATGGCTACACCTTC
many	TRBV6-5	.	TRBJ2-1	CASSYSRTYNEQFF	TGTGCCAGCAGTTACTCGCGGACGTACAATGAGCAGTTCTTC
few	TRBV9	.	TRBJ1-3	CASSVGARWDTIYF	TGTGCCAGCAGCGTAGGGGCTCGATGGGACACCATATATTTT
few	TRBV6-5	.	TRBJ2-7	CASSYGTLGSYEQYF	TGTGCCAGCAGTTACGGGACCCTCGGCTCCTACGAGCAGTACTTC
many	TRBV28	.	TRBJ1-1	CASSTVTEAFF	TGTGCCAGCAGTACCGTGACTGAAGCTTTCTTT
many	TRBV6-6	TRBD1	TRBJ1-1	CASSQTGENTEAFF	TGTGCCAGCAGCCAGACAGGGGAGAACACTGAAGCTTTCTTT
few	TRBV5-1	.	TRBJ2-1	CASGPYKDHEQFF	TGCGCCAGCGGGCCCTACAAGGACCATGAGCAGTTCTTC
many	TRBV20-1	.	TRBJ1-1	CSASRTEAFF	TGCAGTGCTAGTCGCACTGAAGCTTTCTTT
many	TRBV7-3	.	TRBJ1-1	CASSLTGGPTEAFF	TGTGCCAGCAGCTTAACGGGAGGGCCCACTGAAGCTTTCTTT
.	TRBV5-6	.	TRBJ2-2	CASSVEEGASTGELFF	TGTGCCAGCAGCGTGGAGGAGGGGGCGTCGACCGGGGAGCTGTTTTTT
many	TRBV7-2	TRBD2	TRBJ2-1	CASSVPGLAGFSSYNEQFF	TGTGCCAGCAGCGTGCCGGGACTAGCGGGATTTAGCTCCTACAATGAGCAGTTCTTC
.	TRBV5-1	.	TRBJ2-3	CASSSSGATDTQYF	TGCGCCAGCAGCTCTTCGGGGGCCACAGATACGCAGTATTTT
.	TRBV29-1	.	TRBJ1-2	CSVDIQGPNYGYTF	TGCAGCGTAGACATACAGGGTCCAAACTATGGCTACACCTTC
.	TRBV4-1	TRBD2	TRBJ2-3	CASSQEGAGRHADTQYF	TGCGCCAGCAGCCAAGAAGGGGCCGGGAGGCACGCAGATACGCAGTATTTT
many	TRBV20-1	TRBD1	TRBJ2-4	CSASRGKSGIQNIQYF	TGCAGTGCTAGCAGGGGGAAGAGTGGGATCCAAAACATTCAGTACTTC
.	TRBV29-1	.	TRBJ2-5	CSVVFFLEGDQETQYF	TGCAGCGTTGTTTTTTTTTTGGAAGGAGACCAAGAGACCCAGTACTTC